The following is a TCR beta chain sequence with its context. The clone's antigen remains unknown. The input lacks base qualities; no much larger clone sits a single base away. From the germline V gene, CDR1 is SGHNT and CDR2 is YENEEA. V gives up 5 bases and J gives up 6 bases, and the segment between their germline ends measures 13 bases. The CDR3 spans 13 residues, from the cysteine through the phenylalanine. The retained sequence is limited to the CDR3, 39 bases, with the frame set at the first base. TCRbeta CDR3 regions were amplified from genomic DNA by means of the immunoSEQ Assay, a bias-controlled multiplex PCR. The published analysis was carried out like this. Within the assay, amplification of reference gene primers was used to estimate how many nucleated cells each sample contained. To quantify the absolute abundance of each unique TCRbeta CDR3 rearrangement, sequence reads were collapsed and filtered. For each sample, productive Simpson clonality was calculated by taking the square root of Simpson's diversity index across productive rearrangements. As stored in TCRdb, this immuneACCESS dataset retains in-frame rearrangements with V and J assigned. A fraction of the clones does not appear; measured against another copy, unresolved V genes explain less than half of the discrepancy, and the remainder lacks a known reason. V, J and clone size derive from that table, while D and trimming were established from the DNA sequence. A total of 150,000 to 160,000 clones appear in this sample, roughly 80% of them only once. The leading ten clones occupy around 1.5% of the sample.

The sample is drawn from a study of blood T cell repertoires in COVID-19 (dated by TCRdb to 2019 to 2021). Regarding the complete study: Collaborator samples came from the United States, Italy and Spain and covered acute and convalescent phases of COVID-19. The prospective study material was composed of cDNA or gDNA derived from T cells, B-cell-depleted T cells, or PBMCs. Deeply sampled blood TCRbeta repertoires from subjects exposed to, actively infected with, or recovered from COVID-19 were included in the dataset. A freely available public database, intended as a resource for researchers studying the immune response to SARS-CoV-2, is where the repertoires were released. The samples were drawn from the first 160 participants of the ongoing ImmuneRACE study and from 1,254 subjects provided by 6 global collaborators. Sample metadata almost always included a de-identified subject ID, COVID-19 status, age in years and sex. Where available, HLA class I and class II types were taken from metadata supplied by the sample provider and were not determined by assay-based typing.

Overall study outcomes, separate from this receptor: Clinical and demographic metadata were provided uncurated, with the amount varying by source and participant.

The collaborating institutions used their own protocols to collect whole blood in K2EDTA tubes. For TCRbeta analysis, collaborator samples were shipped as frozen whole blood, as isolated PBMCs, or as DNA extracted from either sample type. Recombination joined TRBV11-3 with TRBJ1-2, with a tentative D gene TRBD1 over 5 matching bases. The TCR comes from a man older than 75 with acute or convalescent COVID-19. Material: peripheral blood. The bases read TGTGCCAGCAGCCCCGACAGTCCCGATGGCTACACCTTC. It is translated as CASSPDSPDGYTF.